What follows are 5 T cell receptor beta chains derived from one specimen sequenced in a study of blood T cell repertoires in COVID-19. Clones were sequenced by immunoSEQ multiplex PCR, and TCRdb holds only the in-frame ones, with some missing. The sample lists roughly 180,000 clones, roughly 85% occurring once. The sequenced sample consisted of peripheral blood. These receptors all stem from a woman aged 45-60 years with COVID-19, enrolled during active disease.

This chain joins TRBV19 and TRBJ1-1, with 12 bases matching TRBD1. The germline CDR1 and CDR2 sequences are LNHDA and SQIVND (reference sequence). This CDR3 has 18 amino acids. Trimming took 6 bases from V and 4 from J; bases not matched to a gene: 15. The CDR3 nucleotides are TGTGCCAGTAGGCCACGGGACAGGGGGCGATTCGCGATCACTGAAGCTTTCTTT. Its translation is CASRPRDRGRFAITEAFF.

The chain joins TRBV18 to TRBJ1-1, with a tentative D call TRBD1 (5 bases). Trimming took off 5 bases at V and 5 bases at J, with 15 bases between the two ends. Germline V gives CDR1 KGHSH, CDR2 LQKENI. The CDR3 covers 14 residues. CDR3 protein: CASSNPQGMTEAFF. The CDR3 nucleotides are TGTGCCAGCTCAAACCCGCAGGGAATGACTGAAGCTTTCTTT. Full variable domain (rest looked up from reference TRBV18 and TRBJ1-1): NAGVMQNPRHLVRRRGQEARLRCSPMKGHSHVYWYRQLPEEGLKFMVYLQKENIIDESGMPKERFSAEFPKEGPSILRIQQVVRGDSAAYFCASSNPQGMTEAFFGQGTRLTVV.

This clone has just one count. The V call is TRBV10-2, the J call TRBJ2-1, with 10 bases lining up with TRBD1. This CDR3 comprises 15 residues. In germline, CDR1 is WSHSY, CDR2 SAAADI. V lost 6 bases to trimming and J lost 5 bases; unmatched junction nucleotides: 7. The DNA of the CDR3 is TGCGCCAGCAGGGAACCGGGACAGGGGAACAATGAGCAGTTCTTC. As protein: CASREPGQGNNEQFF.

This chain connects TRBV9 to TRBJ2-3, with D maybe TRBD2 (5 bases). V was trimmed by 0 bases and J by 5 bases, leaving 10 bases between them. The CDR3 sequence is 14 residues long. The germline gives CDR1 SGDLS, CDR2 YYNGEE. The CDR3 protein is CASSVVDAGDTQYF. DNA for the CDR3: TGTGCCAGCAGCGTAGTGGACGCGGGAGATACGCAGTATTTT.

The J gene is TRBJ2-7, the V gene TRBV7-2; 9 bases align to TRBD2. J lost 3 bases, V lost 4 bases, and 7 bases had no gene match. Germline assignment: CDR1 SGHTA and CDR2 FQGNSA. The CDR3 is 15 residues long. The CDR3 DNA reads as TGTGCCAGCAGCTCTCCGGGACTAGCTATCTACGAGCAGTACTTC. Translated, it gives CASSSPGLAIYEQYF.